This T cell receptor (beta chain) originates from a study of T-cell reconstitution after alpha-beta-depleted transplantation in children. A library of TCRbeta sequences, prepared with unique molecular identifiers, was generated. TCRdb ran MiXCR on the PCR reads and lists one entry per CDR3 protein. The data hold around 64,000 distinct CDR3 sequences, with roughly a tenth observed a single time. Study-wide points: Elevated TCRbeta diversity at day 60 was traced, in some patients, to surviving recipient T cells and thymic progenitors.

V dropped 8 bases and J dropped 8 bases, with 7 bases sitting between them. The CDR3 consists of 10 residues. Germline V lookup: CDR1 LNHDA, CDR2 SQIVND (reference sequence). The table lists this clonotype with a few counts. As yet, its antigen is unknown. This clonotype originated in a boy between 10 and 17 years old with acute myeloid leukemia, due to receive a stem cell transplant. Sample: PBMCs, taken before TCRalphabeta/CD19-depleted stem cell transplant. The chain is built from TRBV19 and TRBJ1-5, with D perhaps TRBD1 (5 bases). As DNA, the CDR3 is TGTGCCAGTGGGGCGAAGCCCCAGCATTTT. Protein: CASGAKPQHF.